One sample yielded the 22 T cell receptor beta chains listed below, sequenced in a study of blood T cells in healthy people across ages. The authors ran a second PCR of 7 to 11 cycles using a sample-barcoded 5' primer and a J-beta primer mix. TCRdb passed the 5' RACE reads through MiXCR, listing each CDR3 protein once. The profile shows 920,000 or so distinct CDR3 sequences, more than 35% of them singletons. The sample comprised blood. The receptors shown here come from a woman in her fifties or sixties in good health.

This sequence joins TRBV28 and TRBJ2-1; D is ambiguous. Germline V gene data show CDR1 as MDHEN and CDR2 as SYDVKM. CDR3 size: 12 residues. Trimming stripped 5 bases from V and 9 bases from J, with 11 bases between. Written as DNA, the CDR3 is TGTGCCAGCAGTCCCGCCTTGGGTGAGCAGTTCTTC. The encoded protein is CASSPALGEQFF.

The DNA for the CDR3 is TGCAGTGCTAGAGTCGGGGTCAGCGAGCAGTACTTC. As protein: CSARVGVSEQYF. V is TRBV20-1 and J is TRBJ2-7, with D possibly being TRBD2 (5 bases). Germline values: CDR1 DFQATT, CDR2 SNEGSKA (reference sequence). This CDR3 contains 12 residues. V lost 1 base to trimming and J lost 6 bases, with 10 bases between them.

There are a few counts of this clonotype. The rearrangement links TRBV28 to TRBJ2-3; 8 bases are shared with TRBD1. Germline V gene sequence: CDR1 MDHEN, CDR2 SYDVKM. The CDR3 totals 16 residues. Trimming took 5 bases from V and 0 from J; bases not matched to a gene: 7. DNA for the CDR3: TGTGCCAGCAGTATACCCGGACAGGGCAGCACAGATACGCAGTATTTT. Protein: CASSIPGQGSTDTQYF.

This clonotype showed up just a few times. This rearrangement joins TRBV6-5 to TRBJ2-1, with D perhaps matching TRBD1 (5 bases). The germline CDR1 and CDR2 sequences are MNHEY and SVGAGI. Trimming left V 2 bases short and J 8 bases short, with 13 bases between. This CDR3 has 14 amino acids. CDR3 sequence: CASSYGQGGYEQFF. In nucleotides, the CDR3 is TGTGCCAGCAGTTACGGGCAGGGTGGCTATGAGCAGTTCTTC.

J is TRBJ1-1 and V is TRBV28; D perhaps matches TRBD1 (6 bases). CDR3 size: 15 residues. The V end lost 2 bases, the J end lost 1 base, and 11 bases lay between the germline ends. CDR1 MDHEN and CDR2 SYDVKM come from the germline V gene. CDR3 amino acids: CASSLRGHKNTEAFF. As DNA, the CDR3 is TGTGCCAGCAGTTTACGGGGACACAAGAACACTGAAGCTTTCTTT.

The chain carries TRBV12-3 or TRBV12-4 and TRBJ2-3, with D perhaps being TRBD1 or TRBD2 (5 bases each). The CDR3 covers 18 residues. Between the trimmed V and J ends, which lost 5 bases and 1 base, there was a span of 22 bases. As DNA, the CDR3 is TGTGCCAGCAGTAAGTCTCGGGGCAGGGCGAGTCGCACAGATACGCAGTATTTT. Translation: CASSKSRGRASRTDTQYF.

The chain recombines TRBV7-9 with TRBJ2-5, with D perhaps TRBD2 (5 bases). The length of the CDR3 is 14 residues. V was clipped by 2 bases and J by 4 bases, with 11 bases between them. Per germline, CDR1 SEHNR and CDR2 FQNEAQ (reference sequence). Here the CDR3 reads CASSLSIGVETQYF. CDR3 DNA sequence: TGTGCCAGCAGCTTAAGTATCGGGGTAGAGACCCAGTACTTC.

The chain joins TRBV7-2 to TRBJ2-1; 7 bases map to TRBD1. Matching the DNA end better, TRBJ2-7 makes the J call doubtful. The CDR3 is 16 residues long. CDR1 and CDR2 (germline): SGHTA, FQGNSA. CDR3 protein: CASSLGSGQRYNEQYF. The CDR3 bases are TGTGCCAGCAGCTTAGGGTCGGGACAGAGATACAATGAGCAGTACTTC.

This sequence joins TRBV20-1 and TRBJ2-5; 10 bases fit TRBD2. Germline-derived CDR1 and CDR2 are DFQATT and SNEGSKA (reference sequence). The CDR3 extends over 15 amino acids. Trimming removed 3 bases from V and 3 bases from J; junction bases left unmatched: 7. Written as DNA, the CDR3 is TGCAGTGCTAGTGGGGCTAGCGGGAGTGAAGAGACCCAGTACTTC. Translating gives CSASGASGSEETQYF.

The chain joins TRBV20-1 to TRBJ2-5; D gene ambiguous. Germline-derived CDR1 and CDR2 are DFQATT and SNEGSKA (reference sequence). The length of the CDR3 is 12 residues. The CDR3 DNA reads TGCAGGGCACATTGGGCGCGAGAGACCCAGTACTTC. Protein product: CRAHWARETQYF.

A single count supports this clonotype. This CDR3 reads CASSEALTGPTPRETQYF. In nucleotides, the CDR3 is TGTGCCAGCAGTGAAGCGCTGACAGGGCCAACCCCCCGGGAGACCCAGTACTTC. J is TRBJ2-7 and V is TRBV2; 7 bases are a match to TRBD1. The tail of the sequence fits TRBJ2-5 better, so the J call may be wrong. The CDR3 is made up of 18 amino acids. From germline, CDR1 is SNHLY and CDR2 FYNNEI.

The rearrangement links TRBV20-1 to TRBJ2-1; 10 nucleotides match TRBD1. The junction had 4 bases not matched to a gene; V was cut back by 3 bases and J by 2 bases. This CDR3 has 15 amino acids. The germline V gene has CDR1 DFQATT and CDR2 SNEGSKA (reference sequence). In nucleotides, the CDR3 is TGCAGTGCTAGTAAGGGACAGGGGCCCTACAATGAGCAGTTCTTC. It specifies CSASKGQGPYNEQFF.

This clonotype appeared a few times. This may be a read error, as it is one base from a much larger clone. The chain carries TRBV20-1 and TRBJ2-5, with 8 bases fitting TRBD2. Germline loops: CDR1 DFQATT, CDR2 SNEGSKA (reference sequence). The CDR3 spans 16 residues. The CDR3 here is CRTSSGPSGQYNEQYF. CDR3 bases: TGCAGGACTTCCTCTGGGCCTAGCGGGCAGTACAATGAGCAGTACTTC.

This clonotype has a handful of counts. This rearrangement joins TRBV2 to TRBJ2-7, with TRBD1 as a possible D gene (6 bases). Germline CDR1 reads SNHLY; CDR2 reads FYNNEI. The CDR3 loop spans 16 amino acids. Trimming took off 2 bases at V and 2 bases at J, with 16 bases between the two ends. In nucleotides, the CDR3 is TGTGCCAGCAGTGAACCGACGACAGGTTCTACCTACGAGCAGTACTTC. This sequence encodes CASSEPTTGSTYEQYF.

The chain couples TRBV4-1 to TRBJ2-1; 7 bases align to TRBD2. V gave up 4 bases and J gave up 4 bases; unmatched junction bases: 10. CDR3 size: 16 residues. Germline CDR1 MGHRA, CDR2 YSYEKL. The CDR3 sequence: CASSPHSSGFYNEQFF. CDR3 nucleotides: TGCGCCAGCAGCCCACATTCTAGCGGTTTTTACAATGAGCAGTTCTTC.

The chain carries TRBV7-9 and TRBJ2-5; D is perhaps TRBD1 (6 bases). Per germline, CDR1 SEHNR and CDR2 FQNEAQ (reference sequence). The CDR3 is made up of 16 amino acids. The V end lost 5 bases, the J end lost 1 base, and 17 bases lay between the germline ends. CDR3 in amino acids: CASSPPWGPLQETQYF. The CDR3, as DNA: TGTGCCAGCAGCCCACCCTGGGGGCCCCTCCAAGAGACCCAGTACTTC. The full variable domain, rest sourced from reference TRBV7-9 and TRBJ2-5, is DTGVSQNPRHKITKRGQNVTFRCDPISEHNRLYWYRQTLGQGPEFLTYFQNEAQLEKSRLLSDRFSAERPKGSFSTLEIQRTEQGDSAMYLCASSPPWGPLQETQYFGPGTRLLVL.

This clonotype was seen more than once but under ten times. CDR3 region: CASSEGRWGTGVTEAFF. In DNA form, the CDR3 reads TGTGCCAGCAGTGAAGGGCGGTGGGGGACAGGGGTCACTGAAGCTTTCTTT. V is TRBV25-1 and J is TRBJ1-1; 10 nucleotides match TRBD1. The CDR3 extends over 17 amino acids. From germline, CDR1 is MGHDK and CDR2 SYGVNS. The V and J ends lost 2 bases and 4 bases, in that order; junction bases with no gene match: 10.

This chain uses TRBV20-1 with TRBJ2-3; 8 nucleotides align to TRBD2. This CDR3 spans 15 amino acids. V was clipped by 3 bases and J by 3 bases; unmatched bases: 8. The V gene's germline CDR1 is DFQATT and CDR2 SNEGSKA (reference sequence). The CDR3 region has the DNA TGCAGTGCTAGCAAGCCAAGCGGGAGAACAGATACGCAGTATTTT. Protein sequence: CSASKPSGRTDTQYF.

This clonotype was counted a few times. The rearrangement links TRBV9 to TRBJ2-7, with D tentatively TRBD2 (5 bases). The CDR3 consists of 11 residues. V lost 5 bases to trimming and J lost 7 bases, with 10 bases between them. From germline, CDR1 is SGDLS and CDR2 YYNGEE. CDR3: CASSDQREQYF. The CDR3 region has the DNA TGTGCCAGCAGTGACCAGCGGGAGCAGTACTTC.

The genes are TRBV24-1 and TRBJ2-1, with 8 bases identical to TRBD1. CDR3 length equals 15 residues. The V and J ends lost 3 bases and 9 bases, in that order; junction bases with no gene match: 9. The germline CDR1 and CDR2 sequences are KGHDR and SFDVKD. The CDR3 is CATSDVRRQGSEQFF. DNA of the CDR3: TGTGCCACCAGTGATGTGCGGAGACAGGGGTCTGAGCAGTTCTTC.

The chain is built from TRBV12-3 or TRBV12-4 and TRBJ2-1; 7 bases match TRBD2. This CDR3 has 18 amino acids. Trimming at V came to 3 bases and at J to 2 bases, leaving 13 bases not matched to a gene. CDR3 in DNA: TGTGCCAGCAGTTTGGGACTAACCCAGCAAGGGGCCTACAATGAGCAGTTCTTC. It yields the protein CASSLGLTQQGAYNEQFF.

The genes are TRBV11-3 and TRBJ2-3; 7 bases are a match to TRBD1. The V gene's germline CDR1 is SGHNT and CDR2 YENEEA. Trimming took 5 bases from V and 5 from J; bases not matched to a gene: 10. The CDR3 is made up of 15 amino acids. For the CDR3, the DNA is TGTGCCAGCAGCCCGGGACAGACTTCAGTAGATACGCAGTATTTT. This gives the protein CASSPGQTSVDTQYF. Drawing the rest from reference TRBV11-3 and TRBJ2-3, the complete variable domain is EAGVVQSPRYKIIEKKQPVAFWCNPISGHNTLYWYLQNLGQGPELLIRYENEEAVDDSQLPKDRFSAERLKGVDSTLKIQPAELGDSAVYLCASSPGQTSVDTQYFGPGTRLTVL.